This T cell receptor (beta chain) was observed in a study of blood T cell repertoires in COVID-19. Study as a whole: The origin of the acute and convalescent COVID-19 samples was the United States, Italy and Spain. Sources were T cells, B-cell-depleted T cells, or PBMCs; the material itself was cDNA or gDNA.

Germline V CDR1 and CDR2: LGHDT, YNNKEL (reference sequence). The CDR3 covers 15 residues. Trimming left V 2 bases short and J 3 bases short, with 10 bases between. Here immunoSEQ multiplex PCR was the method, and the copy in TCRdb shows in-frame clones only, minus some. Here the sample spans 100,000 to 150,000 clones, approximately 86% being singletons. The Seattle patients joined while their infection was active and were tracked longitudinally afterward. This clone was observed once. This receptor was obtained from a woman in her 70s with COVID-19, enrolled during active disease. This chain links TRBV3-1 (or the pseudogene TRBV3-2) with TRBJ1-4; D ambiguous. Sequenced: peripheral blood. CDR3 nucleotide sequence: TGTGCCAGCAGCCAAAATCCAGGCCCTAATGAAAAACTGTTTTTT. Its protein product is CASSQNPGPNEKLFF.